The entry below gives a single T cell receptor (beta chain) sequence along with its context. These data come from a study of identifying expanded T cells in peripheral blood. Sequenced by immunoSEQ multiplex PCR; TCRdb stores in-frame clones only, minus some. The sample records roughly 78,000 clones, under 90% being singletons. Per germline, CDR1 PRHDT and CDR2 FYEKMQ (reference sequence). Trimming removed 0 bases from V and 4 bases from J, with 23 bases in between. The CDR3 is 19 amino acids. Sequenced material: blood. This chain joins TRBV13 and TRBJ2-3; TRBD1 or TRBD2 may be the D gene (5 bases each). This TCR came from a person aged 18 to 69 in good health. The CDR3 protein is CASSLGGGVWGPPPDTQYF. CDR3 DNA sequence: TGTGCCAGCAGCTTAGGAGGAGGTGTTTGGGGCCCCCCCCCAGATACGCAGTATTTT.